This TCR beta chain was documented in a study of Graves' ophthalmopathy and Graves' hyperthyroidism. TCR beta CDR3 regions were amplified from RNA transcripts. HTBI primers were used in a first-round RT-PCR, which preceded a second-round multiplex PCR. Using its own MiXCR run on the multiplex PCR reads, TCRdb lists one record per CDR3 protein. In the table there are over a million distinct CDR3 sequences, 35% to 45% of which are singletons. This clonotype was observed a handful of times. Germline values: CDR1 SNHLY, CDR2 FYNNEI. V lost 7 bases, J lost 3 bases, and 9 bases lay in between. The CDR3 is made up of 12 amino acids.

The sequence came from an adult man with Graves' hyperthyroidism. Sequencing was carried out using peripheral blood or thyroid tissue (not recorded which). V gene TRBV2 combines with J gene TRBJ1-1; D might be TRBD1 (6 bases). The CDR3 coding sequence is TGTGCCAGCACGGGGGGCCACACTGAAGCTTTCTTT. As protein: CASTGGHTEAFF.